The 20 T cell receptor beta chains in this list originate from one sample, sequenced in a study of graft-versus-host responses after intestinal transplantation. These receptors have no identified antigens. The repertoire was sequenced with immunoSEQ multiplex PCR; TCRdb's copy has only in-frame clones and lacks some. The sample shows 95,000 to 150,000 clones, 90% to 95% of them seen only once. The starting material was unstimulated CD8+ T cells sorted from spleen or lymph node cells, obtained before intestinal transplant. The source is a human donor who received an intestinal transplant.

The chain recombines TRBV4-3 with TRBJ2-1; the match to TRBD2 covers 11 bases. The CDR3 is 14 amino acids. V lost 1 base and J lost 9; bases outside the gene matches: 2. Germline values: CDR1 LGHNA, CDR2 YSLEER. The CDR3 nucleotides are TGCGCCAGCAGCCAAGGACTAGCGGGAACTGAGCAGTTCTTC. Translating gives CASSQGLAGTEQFF.

J is TRBJ2-1 and V is TRBV7-8, with TRBD2 matching over 8 bases. The CDR3 sequence is 18 residues long. CDR1 SGHVS and CDR2 FQNEAQ come from the germline V gene. V dropped 2 bases and J dropped 5; count of bases not matched to a gene: 14. The CDR3 is CASSLHPPSGRLNNEQFF. As DNA, the CDR3 is TGTGCCAGCAGCTTACACCCTCCAAGCGGGAGACTAAACAATGAGCAGTTCTTC. The full variable domain, in which reference TRBV7-8 and TRBJ2-1 provide the parts outside the CDR3, is GAGVSQSPRYKVAKRGQDVALRCDPISGHVSLFWYQQALGQGPEFLTYFQNEAQLDKSGLPSDRFFAERPEGSVSTLKIQRTQQEDSAVYLCASSLHPPSGRLNNEQFFGPGTRLTVL.

The chain employs TRBV9 and TRBJ2-3; the match to TRBD2 covers 8 bases. CDR3 length: 15 amino acids. Germline CDR1 reads SGDLS; CDR2 reads YYNGEE. J was trimmed by 5 bases and V by 0 bases; bases with no gene match: 5. The CDR3, as DNA: TGTGCCAGCAGCGTAGAAGGGGCGGGAGGAGATACGCAGTATTTT. Residues: CASSVEGAGGDTQYF. The variable domain in full, completed from reference TRBV9 and TRBJ2-3, reads DSGVTQTPKHLITATGQRVTLRCSPRSGDLSVYWYQQSLDQGLQFLIQYYNGEERAKGNILERFSAQQFPDLHSELNLSSLELGDSALYFCASSVEGAGGDTQYFGPGTRLTVL.

The chain combines TRBV4-3 with TRBJ2-3; D is possibly TRBD1 (5 bases). This CDR3 is 17 amino acids long. From germline, CDR1 is LGHNA and CDR2 YSLEER. Trimming removed 0 bases at V and 3 bases at J, with 16 bases between. The CDR3 sequence: CASSQDWGRLVTDTQYF. The CDR3 DNA reads TGCGCCAGCAGCCAAGATTGGGGCCGCCTGGTTACAGATACGCAGTATTTT.

The CDR3 sequence: CASSKLRPYNTGELFF. The CDR3 region has the DNA TGTGCCAGCAGCAAACTAAGACCCTATAACACCGGGGAGCTGTTTTTT. This chain links TRBV21-1 with TRBJ2-2. TRBV21-1 corresponds to a pseudogene. The CDR3 is 16 amino acids.

This clone was observed a handful of times. The rearrangement links TRBV19 to TRBJ2-1, with 8 bases fitting TRBD1. V trimming: 6 bases; J trimming: 4 bases; junction bases outside the gene matches: 5. Looked up from germline, CDR1 is LNHDA and CDR2 is SQIVND (reference sequence). The CDR3 consists of 14 residues. CDR3 DNA sequence: TGTGCCAGTAGCGGGGACAGGCTTTACAATGAGCAGTTCTTC. It is translated as CASSGDRLYNEQFF.

This chain links TRBV5-6 with TRBJ2-7, with 11 bases that match TRBD1. The V and J ends lost 3 bases and 4 bases, in that order; junction bases with no gene match: 6. The CDR3 has 15 amino acids. Germline V gene data show CDR1 as SGHDT and CDR2 as YYEEEE. The CDR3 loop reads CASSWAGQGGYEQYF. The DNA of the CDR3 is TGTGCCAGCAGCTGGGCGGGACAGGGGGGTTACGAGCAGTACTTC.

This clone appeared a single time. The chain has TRBV9 and TRBJ2-3, with D unresolved. Germline CDR1 SGDLS, CDR2 YYNGEE. The CDR3 is made up of 15 amino acids. V shed 0 bases and J shed 8 bases, with 16 bases lying between them. The CDR3 nucleotides read TGTGCCAGCAGCGTAGAGGAGACCGGAAAAAGTACGCAGTATTTT. Translated, it gives CASSVEETGKSTQYF. Full variable domain (outside the CDR3, taken from reference TRBV9 and TRBJ2-3): DSGVTQTPKHLITATGQRVTLRCSPRSGDLSVYWYQQSLDQGLQFLIQYYNGEERAKGNILERFSAQQFPDLHSELNLSSLELGDSALYFCASSVEETGKSTQYFGPGTRLTVL.

The CDR3: CASSVGSGSYNEQFF. The CDR3 nucleotides are TGTGCCAGCAGCGTAGGAAGTGGCTCCTACAATGAGCAGTTCTTC. The chain links TRBV9 to TRBJ2-1; no definite D call. This CDR3 has 15 amino acids. Trimming left V 0 bases short and J 0 bases short, with 7 bases between. Per the germline V gene, CDR1 is SGDLS and CDR2 is YYNGEE.

The chain links TRBV12-5 to TRBJ1-4; the D gene is possibly TRBD1 (6 bases). The V end lost 5 bases, the J end lost 5 bases, and 9 bases lay between the germline ends. The CDR3 extends over 13 amino acids. CDR1 is LGHNT and CDR2 is FRNRAP in the germline V gene. The CDR3 DNA reads as TGTGCTAGTGGTAAGGGGACAAATGAAAAACTGTTTTTT. It specifies CASGKGTNEKLFF. The whole variable domain, remainder taken from reference TRBV12-5 and TRBJ1-4, is DARVTQTPRHKVTEMGQEVTMRCQPILGHNTVFWYRQTMMQGLELLAYFRNRAPLDDSGMPKDRFSAEMPDATLATLKIQPSEPRDSAVYFCASGKGTNEKLFFGSGTQLSVL.

The rearrangement joins TRBV7-6 to TRBJ2-7; the D gene is possibly TRBD1 (6 bases). Germline V gene lookup returns CDR1 SGHVS and CDR2 FNYEAQ. The CDR3 has 15 residues. The V end was cut by 7 bases, the J end by 3 bases, with 19 bases between. The chain's CDR3 is CASTPGAGSNYEQYF. DNA of the CDR3: TGTGCCAGCACCCCAGGGGCAGGGTCAAACTACGAGCAGTACTTC. Full variable domain (outside the CDR3, taken from reference TRBV7-6 and TRBJ2-7): GAGVSQSPRYKVTKRGQDVALRCDPISGHVSLYWYRQALGQGPEFLTYFNYEAQQDKSGLPNDRFSAERPEGSISTLTIQRTEQRDSAMYRCASTPGAGSNYEQYFGPGTRLTVT.

The rearrangement links TRBV2 to TRBJ2-7; 12 positions agree with TRBD2. The CDR3 contains 12 residues. Germline assignment: CDR1 SNHLY and CDR2 FYNNEI. V shed 11 bases and J 5 bases; nucleotides not matched to a gene: 4. CDR3 sequence (DNA): TGTGCCCGGCGACTAGCGGGAGACGAGCAGTACTTC. Protein: CARRLAGDEQYF.

The chain joins TRBV27 to TRBJ2-1; no clear D. CDR1 MNHEY and CDR2 SMNVEV come from the germline V gene (reference sequence). The ends were cut back, 0 bases at V and 5 bases at J, with 8 bases in the middle. CDR3 length: 14 amino acids. This CDR3 reads CASSLSFGDNEQFF. The CDR3 region has the DNA TGTGCCAGCAGTTTATCGTTTGGGGACAATGAGCAGTTCTTC.

This chain joins TRBV29-1 and TRBJ2-1; 11 bases map to TRBD2. Per germline, CDR1 SQVTM and CDR2 ANQGSEA. The length of the CDR3 is 14 residues. The junction had 5 bases not matched to a gene; V was cut back by 5 bases and J by 5 bases. The CDR3 loop is CSVLVTSGNNEQFF. In DNA, the CDR3 is TGCAGCGTTCTTGTGACTAGCGGGAACAATGAGCAGTTCTTC.

The chain uses TRBV6-6 and TRBJ2-7, with TRBD2 matching over 10 bases. The CDR3 is 14 amino acids. CDR1 and CDR2 from the germline V gene are MNHNY and SVGAGI (reference sequence). The ends lost 11 bases at V and 0 bases at J; junction bases unmatched: 7. The CDR3 reads CAVRLAGYSYEQYF. The CDR3, as DNA: TGTGCCGTAAGACTAGCGGGTTACTCCTACGAGCAGTACTTC.

The CDR3 sequence: CASSSEGFVKYVYEQYF. CDR3 nucleotide sequence: TGTGCCAGCAGCTCCGAAGGTTTTGTCAAGTACGTCTACGAGCAGTACTTC. The V gene is TRBV5-6, the J gene TRBJ2-7; D gene unclear. The CDR3 consists of 17 residues. Germline CDR1 SGHDT, CDR2 YYEEEE. V was trimmed by 3 bases and J by 3 bases, leaving 22 bases between them.

This clone has only one observation. The chain uses TRBV9 and TRBJ1-1; D may be TRBD1 (6 bases). Germline V CDR1 and CDR2: SGDLS, YYNGEE. The CDR3 is made up of 13 amino acids. V lost 4 bases, J lost 5 bases, and 12 bases lay in between. This CDR3 reads CASSPQGLTEAFF. In DNA, the CDR3 is TGTGCCAGCAGCCCCCAGGGGCTGACTGAAGCTTTCTTT.

The chain employs TRBV14 and TRBJ2-3; D may be TRBD2 (6 bases). The V gene's germline CDR1 is SGHDN and CDR2 FVKESK. V was trimmed by 5 bases and J by 1 base, leaving 13 bases between them. This CDR3 has 15 amino acids. CDR3 sequence (DNA): TGTGCCAGCAGCAGGACTTGGAGGGGCACAGATACGCAGTATTTT. This gives the protein CASSRTWRGTDTQYF.

The chain carries TRBV28 and TRBJ2-1; 14 bases line up with TRBD2. V lost 2 bases to trimming and J lost 7 bases; unmatched junction nucleotides: 1. Germline V gives CDR1 MDHEN, CDR2 SYDVKM. CDR3 length: 15 residues. The CDR3 sequence is CASSLGTSGSNEQFF. CDR3 DNA: TGTGCCAGCAGTTTAGGGACTAGCGGGAGTAATGAGCAGTTCTTC. The whole variable domain, remainder taken from reference TRBV28 and TRBJ2-1, is DVKVTQSSRYLVKRTGEKVFLECVQDMDHENMFWYRQDPGLGLRLIYFSYDVKMKEKGDIPEGYSVSREKKERFSLILESASTNQTSMYLCASSLGTSGSNEQFFGPGTRLTVL.

This chain uses TRBV6-5 with TRBJ2-5; 7 bases fit TRBD1. Trimming cost V 5 bases and J 3 bases; bases outside gene matches: 0. The CDR3 runs to 12 residues. Germline V CDR1 and CDR2: MNHEY, SVGAGI. CDR3 nucleotides: TGTGCCAGCAGTGACAGGGAAGAGACCCAGTACTTC. Translating it yields CASSDREETQYF.